This entry is about one T cell receptor beta chain. What it binds is not known. The data are from a study of T cells in Graves' hyperthyroidism and ophthalmopathy. Study-level information: Peripheral blood sampling occurred at initial diagnosis, before any treatment. General study findings and limits: Expanded thyroid clonotypes (above 0.001) were mostly also found in blood.

Source material for PBMCs was around 10 ml fresh peripheral blood. TCR beta CDR3 regions were amplified from RNA. With the HTBI primer set, the TCR CDR3 went through a first round of RT-PCR. TCRdb recomputed calls from the multiplex PCR reads with MiXCR, one row per CDR3 protein. The table includes around 600,000 distinct CDR3 sequences, around 13% detected once. The TCR was taken from a woman aged 45-60 years with Graves' ophthalmopathy. Sequencing used blood.

CDR3 nucleotides: TGCGCCAGCAGCTTCAGGACAGGGGTGATCGAAAAACTGTTTTTT. Residues: CASSFRTGVIEKLFF. This chain links TRBV5-1 with TRBJ1-4, with TRBD1 identical over 9 bases. The CDR3 is 15 amino acids. J was trimmed by 8 bases and V by 2 bases; bases with no gene match: 7. CDR1 SGHRS and CDR2 YFSETQ come from the germline V gene.